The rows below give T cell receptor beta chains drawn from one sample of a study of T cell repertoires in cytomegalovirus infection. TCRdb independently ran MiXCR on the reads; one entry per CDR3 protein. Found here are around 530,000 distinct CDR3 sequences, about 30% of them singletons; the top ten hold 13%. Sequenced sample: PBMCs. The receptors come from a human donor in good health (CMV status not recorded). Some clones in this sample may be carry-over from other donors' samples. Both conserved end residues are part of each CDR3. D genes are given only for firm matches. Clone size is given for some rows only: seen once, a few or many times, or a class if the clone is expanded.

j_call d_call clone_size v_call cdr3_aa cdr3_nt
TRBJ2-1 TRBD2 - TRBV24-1 CATSDNLVGRQRLFF TGTGCCACCAGTGATAATTTGGTCGGGAGGCAAAGGCTGTTCTTC
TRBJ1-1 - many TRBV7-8 CASSEEWVPEAFF TGTGCCAGCAGCGAAGAGTGGGTACCCGAAGCTTTCTTT
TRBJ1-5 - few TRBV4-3 CASSPSSGSGNQPQHF TGCGCCAGCAGCCCTAGCTCGGGGTCGGGCAATCAGCCCCAGCATTTT
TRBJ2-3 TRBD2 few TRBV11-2 CASSFGLAGGDTQYF TGTGCCAGCAGCTTCGGTTTAGCGGGAGGAGATACGCAGTATTTT
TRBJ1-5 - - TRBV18 CASSPKNSRGGSNQPQHF TGTGCCAGCTCACCAAAAAATTCGAGAGGGGGGAGTAATCAGCCCCAGCATTTT
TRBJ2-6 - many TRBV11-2 CASSSWWGPGANVLTF TGTGCCAGCAGCTCGTGGTGGGGGCCTGGGGCCAACGTCCTGACTTTC
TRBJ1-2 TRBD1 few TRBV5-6 CASRTGGEDGYTF TGTGCCAGCAGGACAGGGGGCGAGGATGGCTACACCTTC
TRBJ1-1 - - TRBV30 CASGGRMLDTEAFF TGTGCCTCCGGCGGGCGGATGTTGGACACTGAAGCTTTCTTT
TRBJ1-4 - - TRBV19 CASSTPWEPREKLFF TGTGCCAGTAGTACCCCCTGGGAGCCGCGGGAAAAACTGTTTTTT
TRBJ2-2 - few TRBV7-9 CASSGEGGTGELFF TGTGCCAGCAGCGGGGAAGGGGGCACCGGGGAGCTGTTTTTT
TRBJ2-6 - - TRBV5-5 CASSLILQGPGSGANVLTF TGTGCCAGCAGCCTGATACTACAGGGTCCCGGCTCTGGGGCCAACGTCCTGACTTTC
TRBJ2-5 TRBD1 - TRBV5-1 CASSIGTGKETQYF TGCGCCAGCAGCATCGGGACAGGGAAAGAGACCCAGTACTTC
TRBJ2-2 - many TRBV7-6 CASTKLAGQTNTGELFF TGTGCCAGCACCAAACTCGCCGGACAAACGAACACCGGGGAGCTGTTTTTT
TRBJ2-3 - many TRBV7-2 CASSSPGGDTQYF TGTGCCAGCAGCTCCCCCGGGGGAGATACGCAGTATTTT
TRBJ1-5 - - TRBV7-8 CASRIRINQPQHF TGTGCCAGCAGAATCCGGATCAATCAGCCCCAGCATTTT
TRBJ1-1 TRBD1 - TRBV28 CASRPDRGSNTEAFF TGTGCCAGCAGACCCGACAGGGGTTCGAACACTGAAGCTTTCTTT
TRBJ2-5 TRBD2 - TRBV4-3 CASSQALRASGQETQYF TGCGCCAGCAGCCAAGCCCTAAGGGCTAGCGGGCAAGAGACCCAGTACTTC
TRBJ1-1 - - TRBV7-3 CASSAIGTHTEAFF TGTGCCAGCAGCGCCATAGGGACGCACACTGAAGCTTTCTTT
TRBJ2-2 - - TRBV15 CATSSTNTGELFF TGTGCCACCAGCAGTACCAACACCGGGGAGCTGTTTTTT
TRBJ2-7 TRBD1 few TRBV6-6 CASSYPGGAQGAGEQYF TGTGCCAGCAGTTACCCCGGTGGGGCGCAGGGGGCCGGGGAGCAGTACTTC
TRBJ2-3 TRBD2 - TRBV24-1 CATSDASGSSTDTQYF TGTGCCACCAGTGACGCTAGCGGGAGCAGCACAGATACGCAGTATTTT
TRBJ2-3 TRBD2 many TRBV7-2 CASSSLAGPDTQYF TGTGCCAGCAGCTCGCTAGCGGGTCCAGATACGCAGTATTTT
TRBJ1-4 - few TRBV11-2 CASSQRATSEKLFF TGTGCCAGCAGCCAGAGGGCCACCTCGGAAAAACTGTTTTTT
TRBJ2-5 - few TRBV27 CASSLGLRAETQYF TGTGCCAGCAGTTTAGGGCTCAGGGCTGAGACCCAGTACTTC
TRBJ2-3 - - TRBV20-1 CSALGPMGTDTQYF TGCAGTGCTCTTGGACCCATGGGCACAGATACGCAGTATTTT
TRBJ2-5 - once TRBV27 CATGTYQETQYF TGTGCCACAGGGACTTACCAAGAGACCCAGTACTTC
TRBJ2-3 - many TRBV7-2 CASSPRGSRRADTQYF TGTGCCAGCAGCCCCCGAGGCAGCCGGCGGGCAGATACGCAGTATTTT
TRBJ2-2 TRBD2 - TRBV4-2 CASSREGAGGELFF TGTGCCAGCAGCCGGGAGGGAGCCGGCGGGGAGCTGTTTTTT
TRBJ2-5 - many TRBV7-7 CASSLGGGLGETQYF TGTGCTAGCAGCCTCGGAGGGGGTTTGGGAGAGACCCAGTACTTC
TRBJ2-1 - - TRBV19 CASSIDGSVYNEQFF TGTGCCAGTAGTATAGATGGCTCAGTCTACAATGAGCAGTTCTTC
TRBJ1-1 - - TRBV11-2 CASSLGPRGGNTEAFF TGTGCCAGCAGCTTAGGGCCTAGGGGCGGGAACACTGAAGCTTTCTTT
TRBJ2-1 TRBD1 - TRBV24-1 CATSDPAGTGANEQFF TGTGCCACCAGTGATCCTGCCGGGACAGGGGCCAATGAGCAGTTCTTC
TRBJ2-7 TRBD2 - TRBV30 CALERAGAGEQYF TGTGCCTTGGAAAGAGCGGGAGCGGGCGAGCAGTACTTC
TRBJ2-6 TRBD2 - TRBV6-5 CASSYLSGLAGGPSMANVLTF TGTGCCAGCAGTTACCTCTCCGGACTAGCGGGAGGGCCGAGTATGGCCAACGTCCTGACTTTC
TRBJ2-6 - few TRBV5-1 CASSTGLTGSGANVLTF TGCGCCAGCAGCACGGGACTCACAGGTTCTGGGGCCAACGTCCTGACTTTC
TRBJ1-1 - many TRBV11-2 CASSLPSGEDWTEAFF TGTGCCAGCAGCCTCCCTTCCGGAGAGGATTGGACTGAAGCTTTCTTT
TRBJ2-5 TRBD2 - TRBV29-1 CSVDQRTSGRTETQYF TGCAGCGTTGACCAAAGGACTAGCGGGAGAACAGAGACCCAGTACTTC
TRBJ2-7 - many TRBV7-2 CASSLVEGSHEQYF TGTGCCAGCAGCTTGGTTGAAGGGTCTCACGAGCAGTACTTC
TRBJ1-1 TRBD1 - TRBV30 CAWSRGQGATEAFF TGTGCCTGGAGTAGGGGCCAGGGGGCCACTGAAGCTTTCTTT
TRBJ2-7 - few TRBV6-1 CASSEGPSGGYEQYF TGTGCCAGCAGTGAAGGGCCGAGCGGTGGCTACGAGCAGTACTTC
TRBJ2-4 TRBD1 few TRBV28 CASSWRDREDIQYF TGTGCCAGCAGTTGGCGGGACAGGGAAGACATTCAGTACTTC
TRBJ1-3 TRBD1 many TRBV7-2 CASSLDGRTGYGNTIYF TGTGCCAGCAGCTTAGATGGGAGGACAGGGTATGGAAACACCATATATTTT
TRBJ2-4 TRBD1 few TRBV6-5 CASSYDATGDIQYF TGTGCCAGCAGTTACGATGCTACAGGGGACATTCAGTACTTC
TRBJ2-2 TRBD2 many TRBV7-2 CASSLVLAGAGTGELFF TGTGCCAGCAGCTTAGTGCTAGCGGGAGCAGGTACCGGGGAGCTGTTTTTT
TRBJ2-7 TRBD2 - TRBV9 CASSPHSGRAGYEQYF TGTGCCAGCAGCCCTCATAGCGGGAGGGCCGGGTACGAGCAGTACTTC
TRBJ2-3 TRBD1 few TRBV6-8 CASSYVDRGTDTQYF TGTGCCAGCAGTTACGTCGACAGGGGTACAGATACGCAGTATTTT
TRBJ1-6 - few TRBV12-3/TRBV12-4 CASSLHRDSPLHF TGTGCCAGCAGTTTGCACAGGGATTCACCCCTCCACTTT
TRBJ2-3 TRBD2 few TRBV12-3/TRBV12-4 CASREAGGSGDTQYF TGTGCCAGCAGGGAAGCGGGAGGGAGCGGAGATACGCAGTATTTT
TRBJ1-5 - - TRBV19 CASHIPEGGQPQHF TGTGCCAGCCATATACCGGAGGGAGGACAGCCCCAGCATTTT
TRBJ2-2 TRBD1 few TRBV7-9 CASSFTGGANTGELFF TGTGCCAGCAGTTTTACAGGGGGCGCGAACACCGGGGAGCTGTTTTTT
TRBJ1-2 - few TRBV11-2 CASSLVANYGYTF TGTGCCAGCAGCTTAGTCGCTAACTATGGCTACACCTTC
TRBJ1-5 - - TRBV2 CASSETVGNQPQHF TGTGCCAGCAGTGAGACGGTGGGCAATCAGCCCCAGCATTTT
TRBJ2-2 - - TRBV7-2 CASSLGFTGELFF TGTGCCAGCAGCTTAGGGTTCACCGGGGAGCTGTTTTTT
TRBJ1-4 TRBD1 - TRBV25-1 CASSDIPPGQGAEKLFF TGTGCCAGCAGTGATATACCGCCGGGACAGGGGGCTGAAAAACTGTTTTTT
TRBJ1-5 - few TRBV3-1 CASSQGGAGPHQPQHF TGTGCCAGCAGCCAAGGGGGGGCGGGCCCTCATCAGCCCCAGCATTTT
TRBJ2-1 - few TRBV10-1 CASSDSQRYNEQFF TGCGCCAGCAGTGATAGTCAGCGTTACAATGAGCAGTTCTTC
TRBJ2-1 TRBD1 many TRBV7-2 CASSRASSIVGTGEWISYNEQFF TGTGCCAGCAGTCGGGCCTCCTCTATTGTTGGGACAGGGGAGTGGATCTCCTACAATGAGCAGTTCTTC
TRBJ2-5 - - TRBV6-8 CASSYPAGETQYF TGTGCCAGCAGTTACCCAGCGGGAGAGACCCAGTACTTC
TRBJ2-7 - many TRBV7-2 CASSSGMRSYEQYF TGTGCCAGCAGCTCCGGCATGCGCTCCTACGAGCAGTACTTC